This T cell receptor beta chain was obtained from a study of blood T cells in healthy people across ages. The CDR3 totals 12 residues. V gave up 2 bases and J gave up 3 bases, with 7 bases separating them. Germline assignment: CDR1 DFQATT and CDR2 SNEGSKA (reference sequence). The authors ran a second PCR of 7 to 11 cycles using a sample-barcoded 5' primer and a J-beta primer mix. MiXCR was run by TCRdb on the 5' RACE reads, yielding one entry per CDR3 protein. The sample contains roughly 640,000 distinct CDR3 sequences, roughly 30% of which appear only once. The gene calls are TRBV20-1 and TRBJ1-2; no firm D call. The specimen was blood. This clonotype originated in an elderly woman in good health. CDR3 loop: CSARTEYYGYTF. The DNA of the CDR3 is TGCAGTGCTAGAACAGAATACTATGGCTACACCTTC.